Given below is one T cell receptor (beta chain) in context. No antigen is known for it. Template switching added a universal primer site; cDNA carried unique molecular identifiers. From the 5' RACE reads, TCRdb called clonotypes with MiXCR, one entry per CDR3 protein. Altogether around 1.7 million distinct CDR3 sequences are present, 25% to 35% being singletons, with the ten largest covering around 0.25%. These data originate in a study of identical twins. The study, taken as a whole, reports: Analyses of zero insertions could be partly confounded by invariant MAIT and iNKT cells. Weaker excess sharing between twins was seen in beta out-of-frame sequences.

The source of this sequence is a newborn girl in good health. Material: cord blood.

The CDR3, as DNA: TGTGCCAGCAGCTTAGATCACAGGGAGAGGGGTCAGCCCCAGCATTTT. This translates into CASSLDHRERGQPQHF. V and J are TRBV7-8 and TRBJ1-5, with D perhaps matching TRBD1 (6 bases). CDR3 length equals 16 residues. Trimming removed 1 base at V and 6 bases at J, with 16 bases between. Germline CDR1 reads SGHVS; CDR2 reads FQNEAQ.